These 12 T cell receptor beta chains came from one sample sequenced in a study of human T cells and chemical hapten exposure. Regarding time point: healthy volunteer bleed at 6 weeks. It was from unfractionated whole blood that total RNA was extracted. In TCRdb, the RACE reads were re-called with MiXCR into one record per CDR3 protein. This sample carries 65,000 to 80,000 distinct CDR3 sequences, about 8.6% of them seen once, and the ten largest clones take 1.5% to 1.7%. The sample comprised whole blood. Every receptor here comes from a male donor in good health. Some clones in this sample may be carry-over from other donors' samples.

V usage is TRBV14 and J usage is TRBJ1-4; D is possibly TRBD1 (6 bases). Germline lookup yields CDR1 SGHDN and CDR2 FVKESK. The V end lost 3 bases, the J end lost 3 bases, and 14 bases lay between the germline ends. This CDR3 is 16 amino acids long. The CDR3 protein is CASSQSNRASNEKLFF. CDR3 bases: TGTGCCAGCAGCCAGAGTAACAGGGCGTCTAATGAAAAACTGTTTTTT.

This clonotype was picked up many times. CDR3 coding DNA: TGTGCCAGCAGCCCACAGGGGACTGGAAACACCATATATTTT. Its translation is CASSPQGTGNTIYF. The chain uses TRBV12-3 or TRBV12-4 and TRBJ1-3; 7 bases fit TRBD1. The V segment lost 6 bases and the J segment 2 bases; nucleotides outside the gene matches: 4. There are 14 residues in the CDR3.

The CDR3 DNA is TGTGCCAGCAGTTACTCGGACTCGGGGCTGCGTATGAACACTGAAGCTTTCTTT. This codes for CASSYSDSGLRMNTEAFF. This sequence joins TRBV6-2 or TRBV6-3 and TRBJ1-1, with TRBD1 as a possible D gene (5 bases). V lost 0 bases to trimming and J lost 0 bases, with 17 bases between them. The CDR3 spans 18 residues. In germline, CDR1 is MNHEY, CDR2 SVGEGT.

This clonotype showed up many times. V gene TRBV4-3 combines with J gene TRBJ1-1; the match to TRBD1 covers 7 bases. This CDR3 has 16 residues. V was pared by 5 bases and J by 1 base, with 10 bases of the junction left unmatched. CDR1 is LGHNA, CDR2 YSLEER, per germline. Here the CDR3 DNA reads TGCGCCAGCAGCGTAGGACAGGTCAGCGAGAACACTGAAGCTTTCTTT. Its protein is CASSVGQVSENTEAFF.

CDR3 DNA: TGTGCTAGTGGTTTGGTGGGGGGACTAGCGGGATCCACAGATACGCAGTATTTT. Its translation is CASGLVGGLAGSTDTQYF. V is TRBV12-5 and J is TRBJ2-3, with 13 bases aligning to TRBD2. J was trimmed by 2 bases and V by 0 bases; bases with no gene match: 5. The length of the CDR3 is 18 residues. Germline V CDR1 and CDR2: LGHNT, FRNRAP.

This chain uses TRBV11-1 with TRBJ1-6; 8 bases align to TRBD1. The V gene's germline CDR1 is SGHAT and CDR2 FQDESV (reference sequence). The junction had 7 bases not matched to a gene; V was cut back by 5 bases and J by 10 bases. The CDR3 is 14 residues long. The CDR3 protein is CASSPGQGGSPLHF. DNA for the CDR3: TGTGCCAGCAGCCCCGGACAGGGAGGATCACCCCTCCACTTT.

A few counts support this clonotype. The rearrangement uses TRBV3-1 and TRBJ2-7; TRBD1 aligns across 7 bases. The CDR3 is 13 amino acids. V was pared by 4 bases and J by 3 bases, with 3 bases of the junction left unmatched. The germline V gene has CDR1 LGHDT and CDR2 YNNKEL (reference sequence). In nucleotides, the CDR3 is TGTGCCAGCAGCCGACAGGGAAACTACGAGCAGTACTTC. Its protein is CASSRQGNYEQYF.

This clonotype was detected a few times. This chain connects TRBV28 to TRBJ2-7; no reliable D call. This CDR3 has 15 amino acids. Trimming removed 7 bases from V and 5 bases from J, with 21 bases in between. Germline V CDR1 and CDR2: MDHEN, SYDVKM. The CDR3 sequence is CASISPLGQADEQYF. The CDR3 DNA reads as TGTGCCAGCATCTCACCCTTGGGCCAGGCGGACGAGCAGTACTTC. Based on the CDR3 plus reference TRBV28 and TRBJ2-7, the full variable domain is DVKVTQSSRYLVKRTGEKVFLECVQDMDHENMFWYRQDPGLGLRLIYFSYDVKMKEKGDIPEGYSVSREKKERFSLILESASTNQTSMYLCASISPLGQADEQYFGPGTRLTVT.

This clonotype was detected a few times. The rearrangement joins TRBV2 to TRBJ1-5; no firm D call. Trimming removed 5 bases from V and 0 bases from J, with 14 bases in between. Germline CDR1 and CDR2: SNHLY and FYNNEI. This CDR3 is built from 16 residues. CDR3 protein: CASSPSTGYSNQPQHF. The CDR3 DNA sequence: TGTGCCAGCAGTCCCTCTACGGGGTATAGCAATCAGCCCCAGCATTTT.

This clonotype was seen many times. The V and J genes are TRBV20-1 and TRBJ2-5; the match to TRBD2 covers 11 bases. Losses at the gene ends were 6 bases for V and 2 bases for J; bases not matched to a gene: 2. CDR1 is DFQATT, CDR2 SNEGSKA, per germline (reference sequence). This CDR3 contains 13 residues. In DNA, the CDR3 is TGCAGTGCAAGGACTAGCGGGCAAGAGACCCAGTACTTC. Protein product: CSARTSGQETQYF.

This chain joins TRBV6-5 and TRBJ2-7; D may match TRBD1 or TRBD2 (5 bases each). This CDR3 comprises 13 residues. Germline CDR1 reads MNHEY; CDR2 reads SVGAGI. The V end lost 5 bases, the J end lost 3 bases, and 11 bases lay between the germline ends. The CDR3 reads CASSIRDGYEQYF. CDR3 bases: TGTGCCAGCAGTATCCGGGACGGCTACGAGCAGTACTTC.

This clonotype was counted only a few times. V gene TRBV20-1 combines with J gene TRBJ1-3, with a weak D call TRBD1 (5 bases). The germline V gene has CDR1 DFQATT and CDR2 SNEGSKA (reference sequence). V was shortened by 0 bases and J by 0 bases, with 9 bases between the two germline ends. There are 15 residues in the CDR3. CDR3 DNA: TGCAGTGCTAGAGAACGGGGGGTCTCTGGAAACACCATATATTTT. Its translation is CSARERGVSGNTIYF.